Sequencing of this T cell receptor beta chain was carried out in a study of naive and memory T cell subsets. Germline V gene lookup returns CDR1 ENHRY and CDR2 SYGVKD. V lost 6 bases and J 1 base, leaving 9 bases between the germline ends. This CDR3 comprises 14 residues. This clonotype was detected ten times or more. Its antigen remains unknown. Reverse transcription of blood and skin TCR RNA was primed at alpha and beta constant regions. TCRdb called the UMI-ligation and nested PCR reads again in MiXCR, with one record for every CDR3 protein. The sample has 15,000 to 20,000 distinct CDR3 sequences; less than 9.5% are singletons. This sample's treatment: skin biopsy from PPD injection site in Mantoux-positive individual. Input was about 1 to 1,100 ng of DNase-treated total RNA without cell sorting. The study, taken as a whole, reports: Both skin biopsy types reportedly yielded TCRs, tuberculin sites far more. Delayed type IV hypersensitivity infiltration was taken to explain higher tuberculin-site TCR counts.

This chain joins TRBV10-3 and TRBJ2-2; possible D gene TRBD2, 6 bases. Here the sequenced sample was skin, taken from a tuberculin skin test site. The TCR originated in an adult in good health. CDR3 nucleotide sequence: TGTGCCATCAGCTCCGGGAGGAACACCGGGGAGCTGTTTTTT. Amino acid sequence: CAISSGRNTGELFF.